One and the same sample provided the 13 T cell receptor beta chains below, sequenced in a study of OX40 agonist ivuxolimab in advanced cancers. Library preparation was by the immunoSEQ multiplex PCR assay. TCRdb took this table from immuneACCESS and kept in-frame rearrangements with V and J called. Such tables lack part of the clones; where checked against another copy, unresolved V genes explain under half of the gap, and the rest is unexplained. The sample table shows fewer than 70,000 clones, and around 90% are seen once. The top ten clones comprise about 0.8% of the sample. Source: CD4+ or CD8+ T cells sorted from blood, taken in a trial of the OX40 agonist ivuxolimab. The source is an adult with an advanced solid tumor such as melanoma, head and neck, liver or kidney cancer.

The chain is built from TRBV27 and TRBJ1-2; D may be TRBD1 (5 bases). This CDR3 contains 15 residues. Looked up from germline, CDR1 is MNHEY and CDR2 is SMNVEV (reference sequence). V gave up 3 bases and J gave up 4 bases, with 15 bases separating them. CDR3 nucleotides: TGTGCCAGCAGTTTCAATTGGGGCAGCGGCTATGGCTACACCTTC. Translation gives CASSFNWGSGYGYTF.

The chain has TRBV30 and TRBJ2-1, with 7 bases identical to TRBD1. V lost 4 bases to trimming and J lost 6 bases; unmatched junction nucleotides: 9. From germline, CDR1 is GTSNPN and CDR2 SVGIG (reference sequence). This CDR3 region has 14 residues. CDR3 residues: CAWTDRVLGNEQFF. The DNA of the CDR3 is TGTGCCTGGACCGACAGGGTTTTGGGCAATGAGCAGTTCTTC. Full variable domain (remainder filled in from reference TRBV30 and TRBJ2-1): SQTIHQWPATLVQPVGSPLSLECTVEGTSNPNLYWYRQAAGRGLQLLFYSVGIGQISSEVPQNLSASRPQDRQFILSSKKLLLSDSGFYLCAWTDRVLGNEQFFGPGTRLTVL.

J is TRBJ2-5 and V is TRBV21-1; the table calls TRBD1, which could not be checked here. TRBV21-1 counts as a pseudogene. This CDR3 is built from 15 residues. For the CDR3, the DNA is TGTGCCAGCAGCAAAGCTAGGCAGGGTTGGGAGACCCAGTACTTC. It encodes CASSKARQGWETQYF.

The chain links TRBV6-5 to TRBJ1-6; D gene ambiguous. V lost 4 bases and J 8 bases, leaving 9 bases between the germline ends. The length of the CDR3 is 13 residues. CDR1 is MNHEY and CDR2 is SVGAGI in the germline V gene. In DNA form, the CDR3 reads TGTGCCAGCAGTTGGGAGAGTGATTCACCCCTCCACTTT. Translation: CASSWESDSPLHF.

Written as DNA, the CDR3 is TGTGCCAGTAGTAGACCATGGGGGGATCCCGGGGAGCTGTTTTTT. As protein: CASSRPWGDPGELFF. J is TRBJ2-2 and V is TRBV19, with a tentative D call TRBD2 (6 bases). The ends were cut back, 4 bases at V and 6 bases at J, with 15 bases in the middle. The germline gives CDR1 LNHDA, CDR2 SQIVND (reference sequence). The CDR3 runs to 15 residues.

This clone came up once. This chain uses TRBV6-6 with TRBJ1-2; 10 bases are a match to TRBD1. CDR3 size: 15 residues. J lost 4 bases, V lost 4 bases, and 6 bases had no gene match. From germline, CDR1 is MNHNY and CDR2 SVGAGI (reference sequence). CDR3: CASSSRQGAGYGYTF. DNA of the CDR3: TGTGCCAGCAGTTCCCGACAGGGGGCAGGCTATGGCTACACCTTC.

The J gene is TRBJ1-2, the V gene TRBV6-5; D may be TRBD1 (6 bases). Germline V gene data show CDR1 as MNHEY and CDR2 as SVGAGI. This CDR3 is built from 15 residues. V lost 5 bases and J lost 0, with 13 bases in between. CDR3 residues: CASSLTTGTNYGYTF. CDR3 DNA sequence: TGTGCCAGCAGTCTTACGACAGGAACTAACTATGGCTACACCTTC.

V usage is TRBV6-1 and J usage is TRBJ1-6, with D maybe TRBD1 (6 bases). The V gene's germline CDR1 is MNHNS and CDR2 SASEGT. The CDR3 length is 13 residues. V was cut by 4 bases and J by 7 bases, with 8 bases left in between. The CDR3 bases are TGTGCCAGCAGTGGGACAGTCAATTCACCCCTCCACTTT. Amino acids: CASSGTVNSPLHF.

This clone was counted a single time. This rearrangement joins TRBV1 to TRBJ1-1; TRBD1 is the table's D call and was not checked against the DNA. TRBV1 is recorded as a pseudogene. CDR3 length: 17 residues. This CDR3 is CTSSLKTGGVANTEAFF. CDR3 nucleotide sequence: TGCACCAGCAGCCTTAAAACAGGGGGGGTCGCTAACACTGAAGCTTTCTTT.

This CDR3 is CASSLGARGLGRPTDTQYF. The CDR3 coding sequence is TGTGCCAGCAGCTTAGGGGCAAGGGGACTAGGGAGGCCCACAGATACGCAGTATTTT. The rearrangement joins TRBV7-2 to TRBJ2-3; 8 positions match TRBD2. This CDR3 has 19 amino acids. V gave up 1 base and J gave up 2 bases; unmatched junction bases: 14. Germline V lookup: CDR1 SGHTA, CDR2 FQGNSA.

The chain has TRBV4-1 and TRBJ2-5; D might be TRBD2 (6 bases). Trimming left V 0 bases short and J 4 bases short, with 15 bases between. The germline CDR1 and CDR2 sequences are MGHRA and YSYEKL. The CDR3 sequence is 16 residues long. This CDR3 is CASSQDGRNQAETQYF. The CDR3 nucleotides read TGCGCCAGCAGCCAAGATGGGAGGAATCAGGCAGAGACCCAGTACTTC.

The chain employs TRBV6-9 and TRBJ1-1, with D uncertain. Germline-derived CDR1 and CDR2 are MNHGY and SVAAGI. Trimming removed 11 bases at V and 5 bases at J, with 12 bases between. This CDR3 contains 11 residues. The CDR3 region is CAALSGTEAFF. For the CDR3, the DNA is TGTGCCGCTCTAAGCGGGACTGAAGCTTTCTTT.

This chain links TRBV6-5 with TRBJ1-1, with TRBD1 matching over 8 bases. The CDR3 spans 15 residues. Germline lookup yields CDR1 MNHEY and CDR2 SVGAGI. The ends lost 0 bases at V and 4 bases at J; junction bases unmatched: 4. CDR3 sequence reads: CASSYSNRGSTEAFF. CDR3 nucleotide sequence: TGTGCCAGCAGTTACTCGAACAGGGGGTCCACTGAAGCTTTCTTT.